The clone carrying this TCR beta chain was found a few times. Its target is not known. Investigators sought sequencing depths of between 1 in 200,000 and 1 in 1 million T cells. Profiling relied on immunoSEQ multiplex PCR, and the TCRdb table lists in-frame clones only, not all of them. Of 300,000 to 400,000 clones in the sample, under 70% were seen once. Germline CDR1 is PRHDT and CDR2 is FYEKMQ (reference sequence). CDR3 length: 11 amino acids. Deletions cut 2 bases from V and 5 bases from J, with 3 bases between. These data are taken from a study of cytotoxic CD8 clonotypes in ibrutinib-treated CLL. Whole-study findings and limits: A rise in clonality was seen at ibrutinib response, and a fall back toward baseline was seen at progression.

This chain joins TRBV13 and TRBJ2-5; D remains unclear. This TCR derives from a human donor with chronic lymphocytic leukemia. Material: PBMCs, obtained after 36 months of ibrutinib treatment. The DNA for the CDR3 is TGTGCCAGCAGCTTATTTGAGACCCAGTACTTC. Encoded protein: CASSLFETQYF.